A single sample gave rise to the 22 T cell receptor beta chains below, sequenced in a study of CD8 T cells in ankylosing spondylitis. MiXCR was run by TCRdb on the 5' RACE reads, yielding one entry per CDR3 protein. The data show some 140,000 distinct CDR3 sequences, more than 7% seen once. Sequencing was carried out using synovial fluid, either unsorted or a sorted T cell fraction (not recorded which). The source is a male donor with ankylosing spondylitis.

This clonotype was found many times. The chain links TRBV24-1 to TRBJ2-1; D perhaps matches TRBD2 (6 bases). Germline-derived CDR1 and CDR2 are KGHDR and SFDVKD. Trimming cost V 6 bases and J 7 bases, with 15 bases left between them. The CDR3 is 14 amino acids. The DNA for the CDR3 is TGTGCCACCAGTAGGTCGGGGACTCGGAATGAGCAGTTCTTC. This codes for CATSRSGTRNEQFF.

This rearrangement joins TRBV7-3 to TRBJ2-3; D gene ambiguous. Looked up from germline, CDR1 is SGHTA and CDR2 is FQGTGA. CDR3 length: 15 residues. Trimming pared 4 bases from V and 0 bases from J, leaving 11 bases between. The CDR3 DNA is TGTGCCAGCAGCTCCCATTTATCTAGCACAGATACGCAGTATTTT. It specifies CASSSHLSSTDTQYF.

This clonotype was counted only a few times. V gene TRBV5-8 combines with J gene TRBJ2-3; perhaps TRBD2 as D (5 bases). V lost 0 bases, J lost 11 bases, and 16 bases lay in between. From germline, CDR1 is SGHTS and CDR2 YDEGEE. This CDR3 is built from 14 residues. The CDR3 is CASSLGTDYSWQYF. The CDR3 coding sequence is TGTGCCAGCAGCTTGGGCACCGACTACTCCTGGCAGTATTTT.

There are many counts of this clonotype. This chain connects TRBV28 to TRBJ2-2, with D perhaps matching TRBD1 (6 bases). Germline assignment: CDR1 MDHEN and CDR2 SYDVKM. Trimming cost V 7 bases and J 4 bases, with 16 bases left between them. This CDR3 spans 15 amino acids. The CDR3 sequence is CASNSNGRGTGELFF. CDR3 nucleotide sequence: TGTGCCAGCAATAGTAACGGCAGGGGCACCGGGGAGCTGTTTTTT. The complete variable domain, with remaining parts taken from reference TRBV28 and TRBJ2-2, reads DVKVTQSSRYLVKRTGEKVFLECVQDMDHENMFWYRQDPGLGLRLIYFSYDVKMKEKGDIPEGYSVSREKKERFSLILESASTNQTSMYLCASNSNGRGTGELFFGEGSRLTVL.

Comment on this clonotype: Just one base apart from a much larger clone, this may be a read error. The chain joins TRBV2 to TRBJ2-7, with a weak D call TRBD2 (5 bases). Trimming took off 5 bases at V and 6 bases at J, with 20 bases between the two ends. The CDR3 contains 15 residues. Germline-derived CDR1 and CDR2 are SNHLY and FYNNEI. The CDR3 sequence: CASSTPGGARGEQYF. In DNA, the CDR3 is TGTGCCAGCAGTACGCCCGGAGGAGCGAGAGGCGAGCAGTACTTC.

This chain joins TRBV5-1 and TRBJ1-5, with no clear D. The CDR3 covers 15 residues. The V end was cut by 4 bases, the J end by 3 bases, with 14 bases between. The germline gives CDR1 SGHRS, CDR2 YFSETQ. CDR3 DNA sequence: TGCGCCAGCAGCCCTGGACTGATGACCAATCAGCCCCAGCATTTT. Translated, it gives CASSPGLMTNQPQHF.

This clonotype was recorded a few times. V gene TRBV11-2 combines with J gene TRBJ2-7; TRBD1 matches 9 bases. This CDR3 has 15 residues. Germline V gene lookup returns CDR1 SGHAT and CDR2 FQNNGV. V was pared by 2 bases and J by 5 bases, with 7 bases of the junction left unmatched. The CDR3: CASSLRQGGFNEQYF. The CDR3 DNA is TGTGCCAGCAGCTTAAGACAGGGGGGATTTAACGAGCAGTACTTC.

This clonotype was seen a handful of times. The rearrangement joins TRBV5-4 to TRBJ2-1; 7 positions match TRBD1. This CDR3 is 15 amino acids long. Trimming cost V 6 bases and J 4 bases; bases outside gene matches: 10. Germline CDR1 is SGHNT and CDR2 is YYREEE (reference sequence). The CDR3 protein is CASIGRTGNYNEQFF. The CDR3, as DNA: TGTGCCAGCATTGGACGGACAGGAAATTACAATGAGCAGTTCTTC.

This clonotype was picked up a small number of times. The chain uses TRBV6-2 or TRBV6-3 and TRBJ2-7; no clear D gene. Deletions cut 7 bases from V and 4 bases from J, with 14 bases between. Germline V gene lookup returns CDR1 MNHEY and CDR2 SVGEGT. The length of the CDR3 is 13 residues. DNA of the CDR3: TGTGCCAGCATCCGAGCCCTCCCATACGAGCAGTACTTC. It specifies CASIRALPYEQYF.

The gene calls are TRBV28 and TRBJ1-5, with 7 bases that match TRBD1. Trimming removed 3 bases from V and 5 bases from J; junction bases left unmatched: 16. CDR1 is MDHEN and CDR2 is SYDVKM in the germline V gene. The CDR3 runs 18 residues. For the CDR3, the DNA is TGTGCCAGCAGTTTGCTGACAGGGCTGGGCTCTTTGGATCAGCCCCAGCATTTT. Protein product: CASSLLTGLGSLDQPQHF.

This clonotype has just a few counts. V gene TRBV7-8 combines with J gene TRBJ2-1; 7 positions match TRBD2. With V trimmed by 1 base and J by 13 bases, 4 bases remained unmatched. CDR3 length equals 12 residues. Germline V gene lookup returns CDR1 SGHVS and CDR2 FQNEAQ. CDR3 sequence reads: CASSLVGTKQFF. The CDR3 DNA reads as TGTGCCAGCAGCTTAGTCGGGACTAAACAGTTCTTC. Complete variable domain (other parts from reference TRBV7-8 and TRBJ2-1): GAGVSQSPRYKVAKRGQDVALRCDPISGHVSLFWYQQALGQGPEFLTYFQNEAQLDKSGLPSDRFFAERPEGSVSTLKIQRTQQEDSAVYLCASSLVGTKQFFGPGTRLTVL.

V usage is TRBV14 and J usage is TRBJ2-7; D might be TRBD2 (5 bases). The CDR3 loop spans 15 amino acids. The germline CDR1 and CDR2 sequences are SGHDN and FVKESK. The V gene lost 8 bases and the J gene lost 3 bases, with 20 bases spanning the gap. CDR3 in DNA: TGTGCCAGCGGCGAAGGGCCCGGGAAAGGCTACGAGCAGTACTTC. It yields the protein CASGEGPGKGYEQYF.

This clonotype was observed a handful of times. This chain joins TRBV12-3 or TRBV12-4 and TRBJ2-1; 11 nucleotides align to TRBD2. J was trimmed by 4 bases and V by 6 bases; bases with no gene match: 2. This CDR3 spans 14 amino acids. The CDR3 DNA follows: TGTGCCAGCAGAGGGACTAGCGGATACAATGAGCAGTTCTTC. This translates into CASRGTSGYNEQFF.

The J gene is TRBJ2-7, the V gene TRBV2; TRBD1 agrees at 7 bases. The trim removed 6 bases at V and 2 bases at J, leaving 1 base unmatched. The CDR3 extends over 12 amino acids. CDR1 and CDR2 (germline): SNHLY, FYNNEI. The CDR3 loop is CASRGTAYEQYF. Here the CDR3 DNA reads TGTGCCAGCAGAGGGACAGCCTACGAGCAGTACTTC.

This clonotype has ten or more counts. The chain combines TRBV4-2 with TRBJ1-2; no firm D call. Trimming removed 5 bases at V and 1 base at J, with 5 bases between. The germline V gene has CDR1 LGHNA and CDR2 YNFKEQ. CDR3 length: 12 amino acids. CDR3 loop: CASSDVNYGYTF. The CDR3 DNA sequence: TGTGCCAGCAGCGACGTTAACTATGGCTACACCTTC.

This clonotype came up many times. V usage is TRBV28 and J usage is TRBJ1-1; 11 positions match TRBD1. Germline loops: CDR1 MDHEN, CDR2 SYDVKM. Trimming removed 3 bases from V and 4 bases from J; junction bases left unmatched: 7. The CDR3 length is 16 residues. The CDR3 DNA sequence: TGTGCCAGCAGTTTTCTAGGACAGGGGGCAGGCACTGAAGCTTTCTTT. It is translated as CASSFLGQGAGTEAFF.

This clonotype has a count of ten or more. The junction does not match germline at one end; this may be a read error. The genes are TRBV7-7 and TRBJ2-1; D is unclear. This CDR3 comprises 14 residues. The V gene's germline CDR1 is SSHAT and CDR2 FNYEAQ (reference sequence). The CDR3 DNA reads as TGTGCTAGCAGCTTAGAAGGATCCGCAACTGAGCAGTTCTTC. Protein: CASSLEGSATEQFF. Full variable domain (outside the CDR3, taken from reference TRBV7-7 and TRBJ2-1): GAGVSQSPRYKVTKRGQDVTLRCDPISSHATLYWYQQALGQGPEFLTYFNYEAQPDKSGLPSDRFSAERPEGSISTLTIQRTEQRDSAMYRCASSLEGSATEQFFGPGTRLTVL.

This clonotype was found a few times. V and J are TRBV5-5 and TRBJ2-3, with 8 bases that match TRBD2. The germline CDR1 and CDR2 sequences are SGHKS and YYEKEE (reference sequence). J gave up 3 bases and V 3 bases, and 9 bases lay outside the gene matches. The CDR3 extends over 16 amino acids. This CDR3 reads CASSSPAGGSTDTQYF. DNA for the CDR3: TGTGCCAGCAGCTCGCCCGCGGGGGGTTCAACAGATACGCAGTATTTT.

This chain joins TRBV20-1 and TRBJ2-3; 7 bases agree with TRBD1. Germline-derived CDR1 and CDR2 are DFQATT and SNEGSKA (reference sequence). There are 16 residues in the CDR3. The V and J ends lost 1 base and 0 bases, in that order; junction bases with no gene match: 7. The CDR3 nucleotides are TGCAGTGCTAGAGGCGTAGACAGGGCTAGCACAGATACGCAGTATTTT. Its translation: CSARGVDRASTDTQYF.

The chain employs TRBV5-1 and TRBJ2-3; 7 bases are a match to TRBD2. The CDR3 runs 14 residues. Germline values: CDR1 SGHRS, CDR2 YFSETQ. Trimming cost V 0 bases and J 7 bases; bases outside gene matches: 5. In nucleotides, the CDR3 is TGCGCCAGCAGCTTGGACTTCGGGGGGAATACGCAGTATTTT. It codes for CASSLDFGGNTQYF.

This clonotype was observed many times. J is TRBJ2-1 and V is TRBV12-3 or TRBV12-4; D unclear. V lost 1 base to trimming and J lost 7 bases, with 2 bases between them. CDR3 length: 11 residues. Here the CDR3 reads CASSLGNEQFF. The CDR3 bases are TGTGCCAGCAGTTTAGGGAATGAGCAGTTCTTC.

This clonotype was detected many times. The rearrangement links TRBV28 to TRBJ1-4; D possibly corresponds to TRBD1 (5 bases). The V gene lost 6 bases and the J gene lost 1 base, with 12 bases spanning the gap. This CDR3 is 15 amino acids long. Germline CDR1 is MDHEN and CDR2 is SYDVKM. The CDR3 sequence is CASSPTRGTNEKLFF. The CDR3, as DNA: TGTGCCAGCAGCCCCACTAGGGGAACTAATGAAAAACTGTTTTTT.